This T cell receptor (beta chain) is drawn from a study of T-cell memory formation after mild COVID-19. On the study more broadly: The two donors had largely donor-specific TCR clusters. Study-level points and caveats: CD4+ contracting clones lay mainly in CM and EM, CD8+ ones in EMRA. Clones contracting day 15 to 85 were balanced CD4/CD8; later expanders leaned CD4+. The appearance of some responding clones in pre-infection memory suggested that cross-reactive memory joined.

This CDR3 has 12 residues. In germline, CDR1 is SGHRS, CDR2 YFSETQ. On this clonotype: Its antigen remains unidentified. The junction does not match germline at one end; this may be a read error.

TCRdb re-called the 5' RACE reads with MiXCR, one entry per CDR3 protein. The sample consists of 400,000 to 500,000 distinct CDR3 sequences, 20% of them appearing once. This clonotype was obtained from an adult woman who had mild COVID-19 (a few samples of this study predate the infection). Cell type and time point are not known. The chain links TRBV5-1 to TRBJ2-7; the match to TRBD1 covers 7 bases. Sequencing was done on a sample of PBMCs or a T cell subset sorted from them (not recorded which). CDR3 coding DNA: TGTGCCAGCAGTTTAGGGGGCCGCGAGCAGTACTTC. Translated: CASSLGGREQYF.